This T cell receptor (beta chain) was sequenced during a study of T cell repertoires in cytomegalovirus infection. The overall study: Both a matching HLA type and CMV infection were indicated by public TCR beta signatures. Points from the study as a whole: Carriers of CMV and the relevant HLA type were discriminated by public TCR beta frequency. HLA-C-restricted CMV clonotypes gave the most frequent clonotype in two of eight donors.

TCRdb processed the reads anew with MiXCR; each CDR3 protein has one entry. The sample includes some 250,000 distinct CDR3 sequences, approximately 8.3% seen only once; the top ten take around 15%. This clonotype was found many times. What it binds is unknown. V trimming: 1 base; J trimming: 2 bases; junction bases outside the gene matches: 5. The CDR3 loop spans 15 amino acids. Germline CDR1 SGHTA, CDR2 FQGNSA. What was sequenced was PBMCs. The TCR sequence derives from a human donor in good health (CMV status not recorded). Some clones in this sample may be carry-over from other donors' samples. The chain is built from TRBV7-2 and TRBJ2-7, with 7 nucleotides matching TRBD2. The CDR3 nucleotides are TGTGCCAGCAGCTTAGGTGCTAGCGGCGCCTACGAGCAGTACTTC. It encodes CASSLGASGAYEQYF.